This T cell receptor beta chain was recorded in a study of CD4+ T cells in melanoma. Notes on the study in general: CD8+ T cell, macrophage and B cell function reportedly correlated with neoantigen-specific CD4+ T cells. In melanoma, neoantigen-specific CD4+ T cells reportedly differed in differentiation state.

As concerns this clone: Its antigen is undetermined.

Sequencing used immunoSEQ multiplex PCR; TCRdb keeps in-frame clones, though not all of them. The sample carries roughly 9,800 clones, roughly 60% recorded once. J gave up 6 bases and V 1 base, and 8 bases lay outside the gene matches. Germline V gene lookup returns CDR1 SGHAT and CDR2 FQNNGV. There are 16 residues in the CDR3. Specimen: cells from a culture (not recorded whether cultured in vitro). This TCR was recovered from a human donor with melanoma. The J gene is TRBJ2-3, the V gene TRBV11-2; TRBD2 matches at 9 bases. This CDR3 is CASSLGLAGLTDTQYF. CDR3 DNA sequence: TGTGCCAGCAGCTTAGGCCTAGCGGGGCTCACGGATACGCAGTATTTT.